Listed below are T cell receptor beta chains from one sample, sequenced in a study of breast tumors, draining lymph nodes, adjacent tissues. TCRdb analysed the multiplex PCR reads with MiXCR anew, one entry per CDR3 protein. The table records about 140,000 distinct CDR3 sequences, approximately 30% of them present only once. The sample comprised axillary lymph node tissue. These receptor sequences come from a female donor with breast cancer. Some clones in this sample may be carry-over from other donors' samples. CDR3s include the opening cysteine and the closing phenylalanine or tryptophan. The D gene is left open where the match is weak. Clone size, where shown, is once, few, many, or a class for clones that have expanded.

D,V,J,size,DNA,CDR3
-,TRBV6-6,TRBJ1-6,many,TGTGCCAGCCAACCCAGGGGACGGCAAAATTCACCCCTCCACTTT,CASQPRGRQNSPLHF
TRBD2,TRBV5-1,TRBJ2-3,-,TGCGCCAGCAGCTTTAGGCCTAGCGGGGATACGCAGTATTTT,CASSFRPSGDTQYF
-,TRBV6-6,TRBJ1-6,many,TGTGCCAGCAGTCGGCGGGACGGGAATAATTCACCCCTCCACTTT,CASSRRDGNNSPLHF
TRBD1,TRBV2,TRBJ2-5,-,TGTGCCAGCAACCGACAGGGCACCCCCCGGGAGACCCAGTACTTC,CASNRQGTPRETQYF
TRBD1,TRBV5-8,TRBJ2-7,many,TGTGCCAGCACGGGACAGGACTACGAGCAGTACTTC,CASTGQDYEQYF
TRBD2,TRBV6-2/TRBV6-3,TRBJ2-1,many,TGTGCCAGCAGTCCATGGCGGGGGTGGCAGTTCTTC,CASSPWRGWQFF
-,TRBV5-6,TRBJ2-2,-,TGTGCCAGCAGCTTGAAGACCATGGGCGTCGGCACCGGGGAGCTGTTTTTT,CASSLKTMGVGTGELFF
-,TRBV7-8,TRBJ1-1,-,TGTGCCAGCAGCTTAGCAGATCCATACACTGAAGCTTTCTTT,CASSLADPYTEAFF
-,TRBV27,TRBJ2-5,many,TGTGCCAGCAGTTCAGTCCCGGAGAGCCAGTACTTC,CASSSVPESQYF
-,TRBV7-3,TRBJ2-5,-,TGTGCCAGCAGCCGATCAGGGGAGCAAGAGACCCAGTACTTC,CASSRSGEQETQYF
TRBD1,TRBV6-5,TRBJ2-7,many,TGTGCCAGCAGAAGGGACAGGGAGAGCTCCTACGAGCAGTACTTC,CASRRDRESSYEQYF
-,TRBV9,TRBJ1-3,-,TGTGCCAGCAGCGTAGGGCAGGGTGGTTTGTCTGGAAACACCATATATTTT,CASSVGQGGLSGNTIYF
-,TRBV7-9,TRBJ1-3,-,TGTGCCAGCAGCTCCTTATATTTT,CASSSLYF
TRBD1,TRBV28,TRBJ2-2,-,TGTGCCACCCCTGCCGGGACAGGGGCCACCGGGGAGCTGTTTTTT,CATPAGTGATGELFF
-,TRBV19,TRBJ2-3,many,TGTGCCAGTAGTACCCGCCAAGATACGCAGTATTTT,CASSTRQDTQYF
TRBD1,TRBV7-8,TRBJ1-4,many,TGTGCCAGCAGCCCGGGACAGGGGGCTAATGAAAAACTGTTTTTT,CASSPGQGANEKLFF
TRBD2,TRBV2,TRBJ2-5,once,TGTGCCAGCAGTGGCCAGGGACTAGCGGAAGAGACCCAGTACTTC,CASSGQGLAEETQYF
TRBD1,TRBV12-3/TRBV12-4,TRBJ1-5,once,TGTGCCAGCAACTACAGGGGGCCCCAGCATTTT,CASNYRGPQHF
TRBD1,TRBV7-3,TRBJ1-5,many,TGTGCCAGCAGCTTATACCACTATAGTCAAGGGGGCGACAATCAGCCCCAGCATTTT,CASSLYHYSQGGDNQPQHF
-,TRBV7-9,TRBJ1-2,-,TGTGCCAGCAGCGTTGAAGTTTTGGATGGCTACACCTTC,CASSVEVLDGYTF
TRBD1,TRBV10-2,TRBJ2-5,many,TGCGCCAGCGGAAGCGGGACAGGGGTGGGGGAGACCCAGTACTTC,CASGSGTGVGETQYF
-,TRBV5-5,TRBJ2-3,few,TGTGCCAGCAGCGTCCGGACAGCGGGCGCGACAGATACGCAGTATTTT,CASSVRTAGATDTQYF
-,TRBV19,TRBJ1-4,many,TGTGCCAGTAGTATTAACCGGGACGGTGAAAAACTGTTTTTT,CASSINRDGEKLFF
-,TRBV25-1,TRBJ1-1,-,TGTGCCAGCAGTGACATAGGCCCGTACACTGAAGCTTTCTTT,CASSDIGPYTEAFF
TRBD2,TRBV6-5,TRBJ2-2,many,TGTGCCAGCAGTTTACTAGCGGGGGCCGGGGAGCTGTTTTTT,CASSLLAGAGELFF
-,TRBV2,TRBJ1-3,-,TGTGCCAGCAGTGGAATAAAGGGAAACTATGGCTACACCATATATTTT,CASSGIKGNYGYTIYF
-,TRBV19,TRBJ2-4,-,TGTGCCAGTAGCTACCCCTCAGCCGTTCTAGCCAAAAACATTCAGTCCTTC,CASSYPSAVLAKNIQSF
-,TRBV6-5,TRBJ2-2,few,TGTGCCAGCAGTCACCCGGGATCCTCCACCGGGGAGCTGTTTTTT,CASSHPGSSTGELFF
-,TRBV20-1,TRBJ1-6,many,TGCAGTGCTAATCAAGGGCCGAATTCACCCCTCCACTTT,CSANQGPNSPLHF
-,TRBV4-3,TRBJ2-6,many,TGCGCCAGCAGCCAAGTTGGCGGGGGCCTCCTACTTTTCGGTGGGGCCAACGTCCTGACTTTC,CASSQVGGGLLLFGGANVLTF
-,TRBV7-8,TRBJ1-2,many,TGTGCCAGCAGCCCCCGGACAGACTATGGCTACACCTTC,CASSPRTDYGYTF
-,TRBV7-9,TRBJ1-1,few,TGTGCCAGCAGCTTAGGGGAGGTGAACACTGAAGCTTTCTTT,CASSLGEVNTEAFF
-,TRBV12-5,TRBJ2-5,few,TGTGCTAGTGGTTTCTCGGTCTGGCAAGAGACCCAGTACTTC,CASGFSVWQETQYF
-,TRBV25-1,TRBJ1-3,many,TGTGCCAGCAGTGGCCGACTTATCTCTGGAAACACCATATATTTT,CASSGRLISGNTIYF
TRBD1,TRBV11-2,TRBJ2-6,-,TGTGCCAGCAGCCCCGGGGACAGGTCCACTGGGGCCAACGTCCTGACTTTC,CASSPGDRSTGANVLTF
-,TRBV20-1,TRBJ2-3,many,TGCAGTGCTAGCTGGGGTAGAAGCACAGATACGCAGTATTTT,CSASWGRSTDTQYF
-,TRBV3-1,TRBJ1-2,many,TGTGCCAGCAGCCAGGGAGAGATGCATGGCTACACCTTC,CASSQGEMHGYTF
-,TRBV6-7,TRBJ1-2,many,TGTGCCAGCAGTCCCGGCGGGGACGGACACCCCAACTATGGCTACACCTTC,CASSPGGDGHPNYGYTF
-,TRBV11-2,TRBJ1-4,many,TGTGCCAGCTCTACTATAGGGGGGTTTAATGAAAAACTGTTTTTT,CASSTIGGFNEKLFF
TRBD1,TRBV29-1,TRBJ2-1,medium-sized,TGCAGCGTATCTGGCTCCGGGACAGCTGCTGAGCAGTTCTTC,CSVSGSGTAAEQFF
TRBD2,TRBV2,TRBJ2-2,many,TGTGCCAGCAGTGAAGCGCTGGGACTAGGGTCGCACACCGGGGAGCTGTTTTTT,CASSEALGLGSHTGELFF
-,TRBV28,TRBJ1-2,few,TGTGCCAGCAGTTTTCGGCACAACAACTATGGCTACACCTTC,CASSFRHNNYGYTF
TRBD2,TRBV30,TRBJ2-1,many,TGTGCCTGGTATACTAGCGGGGGGGCAGGGGAGCAGTTCTTC,CAWYTSGGAGEQFF
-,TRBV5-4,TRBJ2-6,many,TGTGCCAGCAGCTTGGTAGGGGGATGGGGGGCCAACGTCCTGACTTTC,CASSLVGGWGANVLTF
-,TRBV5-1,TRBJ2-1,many,TGCGCCAGCTCAGACTTCGGCTACTCCTACAATGAGCAGTTCTTC,CASSDFGYSYNEQFF
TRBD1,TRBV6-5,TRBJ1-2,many,TGTGCCAGCAGAAAGACAGGGGATGGTGGCTACACCTTC,CASRKTGDGGYTF
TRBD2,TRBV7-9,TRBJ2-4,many,TGTGCCAGCAGCTTAGTTGGGCGGGGGGGCCTGAGGGGTATGAAGGCCAAAAACATTCAGTACTTC,CASSLVGRGGLRGMKAKNIQYF
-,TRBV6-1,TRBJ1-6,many,TGTGCCAGCAGTCTCGGGATCGTAGGACAAAATTCACCCCTCCACTTT,CASSLGIVGQNSPLHF
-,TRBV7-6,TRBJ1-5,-,TGTGCCAGCAGCTTAGGGGGGCCGGGACACTGGAAGGAGCCCCAGCATTTT,CASSLGGPGHWKEPQHF
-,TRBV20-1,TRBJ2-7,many,TGCAGTGCTAAGGACGGGGAGCACCTAACCTACGAGCAGTACTTC,CSAKDGEHLTYEQYF
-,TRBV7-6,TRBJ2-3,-,TGTGCCAGCAGCCGAGGACAGAACACAGACCCGCAGTATTTT,CASSRGQNTDPQYF
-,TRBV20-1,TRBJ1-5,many,TGCAGTGCTCGAGCGCCGCCGTTTACGACCCACCCGCGGCCCCAGCATTTT,CSARAPPFTTHPRPQHF
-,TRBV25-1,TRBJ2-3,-,TGTGCCAGCAGTGGAACACGTACAAGTCAGTATTTT,CASSGTRTSQYF
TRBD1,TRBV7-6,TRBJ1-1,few,TGTGCCAGCAGCTTAGGACAGGGGGCGGGCTTCGCTTTCTTT,CASSLGQGAGFAFF